These T cell receptor beta chains were read from a single sample in a study of blood T cell repertoires in COVID-19. The method was immunoSEQ multiplex PCR; TCRdb's version includes in-frame clones alone and lacks a portion of them. The sample comprises 90,000 to 95,000 clones, around 90% of which are singletons, and approximately 4.8% rests with the top ten. Sequencing was carried out using peripheral blood. The receptors derive from a woman older than 75 with active COVID-19. Both conserved end residues are part of each CDR3. The D gene is left open where the match is weak. Rows may omit the clone size; those that give it use once, few, many or a size class.

d_call: NA; j_call: TRBJ1-1; v_call: TRBV7-9; clone_size: NA; cdr3_aa: CASSQGREGTEAFF; cdr3_nt: TGTGCCAGCAGCCAAGGACGGGAGGGCACTGAAGCTTTCTTT
d_call: NA; j_call: TRBJ1-2; v_call: TRBV29-1; clone_size: once; cdr3_aa: CSVELAANYGYTF; cdr3_nt: TGCAGCGTTGAACTAGCAGCGAACTATGGCTACACCTTC
d_call: NA; j_call: TRBJ1-3; v_call: TRBV20-1; clone_size: NA; cdr3_aa: CSASSFPGSGNTIYF; cdr3_nt: TGCAGTGCTAGTTCCTTCCCGGGATCTGGAAACACCATATATTTT
d_call: TRBD2; j_call: TRBJ2-1; v_call: TRBV6-6; clone_size: NA; cdr3_aa: CASSYGLAEYNEQFF; cdr3_nt: TGTGCCAGCAGTTACGGACTAGCAGAGTACAATGAGCAGTTCTTC
d_call: TRBD1; j_call: TRBJ2-7; v_call: TRBV4-1; clone_size: NA; cdr3_aa: CASSHAPRDRGWEGADEQYF; cdr3_nt: TGCGCCAGCAGCCATGCCCCCCGGGACAGGGGGTGGGAGGGGGCGGACGAGCAGTACTTC
d_call: NA; j_call: TRBJ1-2; v_call: TRBV4-2; clone_size: NA; cdr3_aa: CASSQEQIGYTF; cdr3_nt: TGTGCCAGCAGCCAAGAACAGATTGGCTACACCTTC
d_call: TRBD1; j_call: TRBJ2-5; v_call: TRBV28; clone_size: NA; cdr3_aa: CASRAPGQGFQTQYF; cdr3_nt: TGTGCCAGCAGGGCCCCGGGACAGGGGTTCCAGACCCAGTACTTC
d_call: NA; j_call: TRBJ2-1; v_call: TRBV11-2; clone_size: NA; cdr3_aa: CASSSGTLGEQFF; cdr3_nt: TGTGCCAGCAGCTCTGGGACTCTCGGGGAGCAGTTCTTC
d_call: NA; j_call: TRBJ2-3; v_call: TRBV7-9; clone_size: NA; cdr3_aa: CASSSTYEPGVRSDTQYF; cdr3_nt: TGTGCCAGCAGCTCCACATATGAACCGGGTGTAAGGTCAGATACGCAGTATTTT
d_call: TRBD1; j_call: TRBJ1-5; v_call: TRBV5-5; clone_size: NA; cdr3_aa: CASSLTGGQPQHF; cdr3_nt: TGTGCCAGCAGTTTGACAGGGGGACAGCCCCAGCATTTT
d_call: NA; j_call: TRBJ1-6; v_call: TRBV18; clone_size: NA; cdr3_aa: CASSRSGQNSPLHF; cdr3_nt: TGTGCCAGCTCACGCTCAGGGCAGAATTCACCCCTCCACTTT
d_call: TRBD1; j_call: TRBJ2-2; v_call: TRBV11-1; clone_size: once; cdr3_aa: CASSLQGAGTGELFF; cdr3_nt: TGTGCCAGCAGCTTACAGGGGGCAGGAACCGGGGAGCTGTTTTTT
d_call: NA; j_call: TRBJ2-3; v_call: TRBV30; clone_size: once; cdr3_aa: CAWSSAGLGGTDTQYF; cdr3_nt: TGTGCCTGGAGTTCCGCAGGTTTGGGGGGAACAGATACGCAGTATTTT
d_call: NA; j_call: TRBJ1-5; v_call: TRBV19; clone_size: NA; cdr3_aa: CASSTRFNQPQHF; cdr3_nt: TGTGCCAGTAGTACTCGTTTCAATCAGCCCCAGCATTTT
d_call: NA; j_call: TRBJ2-2; v_call: TRBV2; clone_size: NA; cdr3_aa: CASGIEGAVAGELFF; cdr3_nt: TGTGCCAGCGGGATCGAGGGCGCAGTGGCCGGGGAGCTGTTTTTT
d_call: NA; j_call: TRBJ2-1; v_call: TRBV18; clone_size: NA; cdr3_aa: CASSSGVLTYNEQFF; cdr3_nt: TGTGCCAGCTCCTCGGGGGTCTTAACCTACAATGAGCAGTTCTTC
d_call: NA; j_call: TRBJ1-2; v_call: TRBV6-5; clone_size: NA; cdr3_aa: CASSGVGGYTF; cdr3_nt: TGTGCCTCCTCCGGGGTAGGTGGCTACACCTTC
d_call: TRBD1; j_call: TRBJ1-2; v_call: TRBV24-1; clone_size: NA; cdr3_aa: CATSDSQGANYGYTF; cdr3_nt: TGTGCCACCAGTGATTCCCAGGGGGCTAACTATGGCTACACCTTC
d_call: NA; j_call: TRBJ2-7; v_call: TRBV7-2; clone_size: NA; cdr3_aa: CASSFSSPGGNEQYF; cdr3_nt: TGTGCCAGCAGCTTCAGTTCCCCTGGAGGTAACGAGCAGTACTTC
d_call: TRBD1; j_call: TRBJ2-7; v_call: TRBV24-1; clone_size: NA; cdr3_aa: CATSEGQGSSEQYF; cdr3_nt: TGTGCCACCAGTGAGGGACAGGGGTCGTCTGAGCAGTACTTC
d_call: NA; j_call: TRBJ2-5; v_call: TRBV7-8; clone_size: NA; cdr3_aa: CASSPGETQYF; cdr3_nt: TGTGCCAGCAGCCCGGGGGAGACCCAGTACTTC
d_call: NA; j_call: TRBJ2-1; v_call: TRBV29-1; clone_size: NA; cdr3_aa: CSVATSNEQFF; cdr3_nt: TGCAGCGTGGCCACTAGCAATGAGCAGTTCTTC
d_call: TRBD2; j_call: TRBJ2-3; v_call: TRBV11-2; clone_size: NA; cdr3_aa: CASSSLSGRRTDTQYF; cdr3_nt: TGTGCCAGCAGCTCTCTTAGCGGGAGGCGCACAGATACGCAGTATTTT
d_call: NA; j_call: TRBJ2-4; v_call: TRBV28; clone_size: NA; cdr3_aa: CASSPSTGAKNIQYF; cdr3_nt: TGTGCCAGCAGTCCGTCCACTGGTGCCAAAAACATTCAGTACTTC
d_call: NA; j_call: TRBJ1-4; v_call: TRBV27; clone_size: NA; cdr3_aa: CASSLRWAGGLFF; cdr3_nt: TGTGCCAGCAGTTTACGTTGGGCGGGGGGACTGTTTTTT
d_call: TRBD2; j_call: TRBJ2-1; v_call: TRBV7-8; clone_size: NA; cdr3_aa: CASSRAGVYNEQFF; cdr3_nt: TGTGCCAGCAGCCGAGCGGGAGTCTACAATGAGCAGTTCTTC
d_call: TRBD1; j_call: TRBJ2-2; v_call: TRBV6-5; clone_size: NA; cdr3_aa: CASSYPTGSSTGELFF; cdr3_nt: TGTGCCAGCAGTTACCCGACAGGGTCAAGCACCGGGGAGCTGTTTTTT
d_call: NA; j_call: TRBJ2-1; v_call: TRBV28; clone_size: NA; cdr3_aa: CASSTGDEQFF; cdr3_nt: TGTGCCAGCAGCACGGGGGATGAGCAGTTCTTC
d_call: NA; j_call: TRBJ1-5; v_call: TRBV7-2; clone_size: NA; cdr3_aa: CASSLLRDINQPQHF; cdr3_nt: TGTGCCAGCAGCTTATTACGGGACATCAATCAGCCCCAGCATTTT
d_call: TRBD2; j_call: TRBJ2-1; v_call: TRBV7-9; clone_size: once; cdr3_aa: CASSFSGRESEQFF; cdr3_nt: TGTGCCAGCAGCTTTAGCGGGAGAGAATCCGAGCAGTTCTTC
d_call: TRBD2; j_call: TRBJ2-3; v_call: TRBV11-2; clone_size: NA; cdr3_aa: CASSTQGLASADTQYF; cdr3_nt: TGTGCCAGCAGCACCCAAGGACTAGCGAGTGCAGATACGCAGTATTTT
d_call: TRBD1; j_call: TRBJ2-2; v_call: TRBV15; clone_size: NA; cdr3_aa: CATSRSHRGDTGELFF; cdr3_nt: TGTGCCACCAGCAGGTCCCACAGGGGTGACACCGGGGAGCTGTTTTTT
d_call: TRBD2; j_call: TRBJ2-2; v_call: TRBV5-4; clone_size: NA; cdr3_aa: CASSPAGGGDTGELFF; cdr3_nt: TGTGCCAGCAGCCCCGCGGGAGGGGGCGACACCGGGGAGCTGTTTTTT
d_call: TRBD2; j_call: TRBJ2-1; v_call: TRBV9; clone_size: once; cdr3_aa: CASSEPGLVNEQFF; cdr3_nt: TGTGCCAGCAGCGAACCGGGACTAGTGAATGAGCAGTTCTTC
d_call: NA; j_call: TRBJ1-1; v_call: TRBV18; clone_size: NA; cdr3_aa: CASFPTLGGLDTEAFF; cdr3_nt: TGTGCCAGCTTTCCAACACTGGGGGGTTTGGACACTGAAGCTTTCTTT
d_call: TRBD1; j_call: TRBJ2-6; v_call: TRBV5-1; clone_size: NA; cdr3_aa: CASSPYWDRSSGANVLTF; cdr3_nt: TGCGCCAGCAGCCCCTACTGGGACAGGAGCTCTGGGGCCAACGTCCTGACTTTC
d_call: TRBD1; j_call: TRBJ2-4; v_call: TRBV7-9; clone_size: NA; cdr3_aa: CASSLGGGQGEVAKNIQYF; cdr3_nt: TGTGCCAGCAGCTTAGGAGGGGGACAGGGAGAGGTCGCCAAAAACATTCAGTACTTC
d_call: TRBD2; j_call: TRBJ2-5; v_call: TRBV6-5; clone_size: NA; cdr3_aa: CASSYGGVGETQYF; cdr3_nt: TGTGCCAGCAGTTATGGGGGGGTTGGAGAGACCCAGTACTTC
d_call: NA; j_call: TRBJ1-5; v_call: TRBV2; clone_size: NA; cdr3_aa: CASNSQGGNQPQHF; cdr3_nt: TGTGCCAGCAACTCACAGGGTGGCAATCAGCCCCAGCATTTT
d_call: NA; j_call: TRBJ2-1; v_call: TRBV7-2; clone_size: NA; cdr3_aa: CASSVTKSNEQFF; cdr3_nt: TGTGCCAGCAGCGTTACGAAGAGCAATGAGCAGTTCTTC
d_call: TRBD1; j_call: TRBJ1-2; v_call: TRBV30; clone_size: NA; cdr3_aa: CAWSVRTGVSYGYTF; cdr3_nt: TGTGCCTGGAGTGTACGAACAGGGGTGTCGTATGGCTACACCTTC
d_call: NA; j_call: TRBJ1-4; v_call: TRBV27; clone_size: NA; cdr3_aa: CASSLWRDTNEKLFF; cdr3_nt: TGTGCCAGCAGTTTATGGAGGGATACCAATGAAAAACTGTTTTTT
d_call: NA; j_call: TRBJ2-7; v_call: TRBV5-1; clone_size: NA; cdr3_aa: CASSLGGPSEQYF; cdr3_nt: TGCGCCAGCAGCCTCGGAGGTCCCTCCGAGCAGTACTTC
d_call: NA; j_call: TRBJ1-3; v_call: TRBV2; clone_size: NA; cdr3_aa: CASSATGGLGNTIYF; cdr3_nt: TGTGCCAGCAGTGCCACGGGAGGGCTCGGAAACACCATATATTTT
d_call: TRBD2; j_call: TRBJ2-1; v_call: TRBV4-2; clone_size: NA; cdr3_aa: CASSQDSPRAGVSNEQFF; cdr3_nt: TGTGCCAGCAGCCAAGATAGCCCTAGAGCGGGAGTTAGTAATGAGCAGTTCTTC
d_call: TRBD2; j_call: TRBJ2-5; v_call: TRBV4-2; clone_size: NA; cdr3_aa: CASSQANGGGLAQETQYF; cdr3_nt: TGTGCCAGCAGCCAAGCCAACGGTGGGGGACTAGCCCAAGAGACCCAGTACTTC
d_call: NA; j_call: TRBJ2-3; v_call: TRBV7-9; clone_size: NA; cdr3_aa: CASSLSAVANTDTQYF; cdr3_nt: TGTGCCAGCAGCTTATCAGCGGTAGCAAACACAGATACGCAGTATTTT
d_call: TRBD1; j_call: TRBJ1-2; v_call: TRBV3-1/TRBV3-2; clone_size: NA; cdr3_aa: CVSSHGTGERYGYTF; cdr3_nt: TGTGTCAGCAGCCATGGGACAGGCGAGAGATATGGCTACACCTTC
d_call: TRBD2; j_call: TRBJ2-1; v_call: TRBV11-1; clone_size: NA; cdr3_aa: CASSKTGTNNNEQFF; cdr3_nt: TGTGCCAGCAGCAAGACCGGGACTAATAACAATGAGCAGTTCTTC
d_call: NA; j_call: TRBJ2-3; v_call: TRBV5-6; clone_size: NA; cdr3_aa: CASSLDGLGTDTQYF; cdr3_nt: TGTGCCAGCAGCTTGGACGGTCTCGGCACAGATACGCAGTATTTT
d_call: NA; j_call: TRBJ2-3; v_call: TRBV7-2; clone_size: once; cdr3_aa: CASSRGRIGGTDTQYF; cdr3_nt: TGTGCCAGCAGCCGCGGGAGAATAGGGGGAACAGATACGCAGTATTTT